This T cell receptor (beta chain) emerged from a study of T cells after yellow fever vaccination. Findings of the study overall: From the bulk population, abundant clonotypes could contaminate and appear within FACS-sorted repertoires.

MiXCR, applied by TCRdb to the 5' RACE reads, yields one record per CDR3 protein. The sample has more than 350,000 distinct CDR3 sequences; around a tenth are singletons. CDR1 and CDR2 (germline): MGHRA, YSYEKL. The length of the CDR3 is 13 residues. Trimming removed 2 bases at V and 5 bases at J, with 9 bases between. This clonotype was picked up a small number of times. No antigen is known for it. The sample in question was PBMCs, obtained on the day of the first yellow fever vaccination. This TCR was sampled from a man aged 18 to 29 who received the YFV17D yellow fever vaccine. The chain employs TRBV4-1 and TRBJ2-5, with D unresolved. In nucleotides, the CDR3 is TGCGCCAGCAGCCAATTGCTCTGGGAGACCCAGTACTTC. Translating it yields CASSQLLWETQYF.